This T cell receptor beta chain came from a study of cytomegalovirus exposure and HLA in healthy donors. With 60 Vbeta and 13 Jbeta primers, the PCR was carried out. The assay was immunoSEQ multiplex PCR, and TCRdb's table has in-frame clones only and misses some. Its table records 68,000 or so clones. Nominal health characterized the donors when sampled, though unrecorded immune exposures were likely. From germline, CDR1 is SGDLS and CDR2 YYNGEE. Trimming took 4 bases from V and 4 from J; bases not matched to a gene: 6. This CDR3 is 15 amino acids long. This receptor was obtained from a female donor in good health and CMV-seropositive. This chain connects TRBV9 to TRBJ2-7; 12 nucleotides agree with TRBD2. The sequenced sample consisted of PBMCs. As DNA, the CDR3 is TGTGCCAGCAGCCCCGGACTAGCGGGACAATACGAGCAGTACTTC. Its protein is CASSPGLAGQYEQYF. The whole variable domain, remainder taken from reference TRBV9 and TRBJ2-7, is DSGVTQTPKHLITATGQRVTLRCSPRSGDLSVYWYQQSLDQGLQFLIQYYNGEERAKGNILERFSAQQFPDLHSELNLSSLELGDSALYFCASSPGLAGQYEQYFGPGTRLTVT.